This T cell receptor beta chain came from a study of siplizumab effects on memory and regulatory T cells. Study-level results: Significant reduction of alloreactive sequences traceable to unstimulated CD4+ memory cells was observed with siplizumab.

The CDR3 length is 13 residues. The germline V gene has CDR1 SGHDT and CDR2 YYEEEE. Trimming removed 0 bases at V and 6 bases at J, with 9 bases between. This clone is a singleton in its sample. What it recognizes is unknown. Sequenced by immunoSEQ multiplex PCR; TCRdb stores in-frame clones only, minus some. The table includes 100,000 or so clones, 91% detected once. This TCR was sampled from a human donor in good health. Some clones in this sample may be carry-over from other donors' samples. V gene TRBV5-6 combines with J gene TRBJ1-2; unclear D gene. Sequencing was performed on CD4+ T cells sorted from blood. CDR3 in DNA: TGTGCCAGCAGCTTGGGCAGGCGGAATGGCTACACCTTC. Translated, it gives CASSLGRRNGYTF.